The 11 T cell receptor beta chains given below trace back to one sample, sequenced in a study of neurological immune-mediated disorders. TCRdb ran MiXCR on the 5' RACE reads and lists one entry per CDR3 protein. The sample yields more than 50,000 distinct CDR3 sequences, 3.7% seen once. Sample: PBMCs. The receptors stem from a woman in her forties or fifties with multiple sclerosis.

This clonotype was observed many times. This may come from a read error, since a much larger clone is one base off. The chain recombines TRBV29-1 with TRBJ2-3; no clear D gene. Germline CDR1 is SQVTM and CDR2 is ANQGSEA. This CDR3 has 11 amino acids. The chain's CDR3 is CTGRVTDTQYF. The CDR3 DNA sequence: TGCACCGGTAGAGTGACAGATACGCAGTATTTT.

This clonotype was observed at least ten times. The gene calls are TRBV6-4 and TRBJ2-3; either TRBD1 or TRBD2 may fit D (6 bases each). Trimming took off 8 bases at V and 4 bases at J, with 16 bases between the two ends. Germline assignment: CDR1 MRHNA and CDR2 SNTAGT. The CDR3 length is 14 residues. CDR3 amino acids: CASSGGGGSDTQYF. CDR3 nucleotides: TGTGCCAGCTCTGGCGGAGGGGGGTCAGATACGCAGTATTTT.

This clonotype was seen at least ten times. The CDR3 here is CASSLGGWDTEAFF. In DNA, the CDR3 is TGTGCCAGCAGCTTGGGCGGGTGGGATACTGAAGCTTTCTTT. The V gene is TRBV5-6, the J gene TRBJ1-1; D not resolved. CDR3 length: 14 amino acids. Germline V gives CDR1 SGHDT, CDR2 YYEEEE. Trimming left V 0 bases short and J 5 bases short, with 11 bases between. Looking up the rest from reference TRBV5-6 and TRBJ1-1 gives the full variable domain: DAGVTQSPTHLIKTRGQQVTLRCSPKSGHDTVSWYQQALGQGPQFIFQYYEEEERQRGNFPDRFSGHQFPNYSSELNVNALLLGDSALYLCASSLGGWDTEAFFGQGTRLTVV.

This clonotype was recorded at least ten times. The chain uses TRBV7-9 and TRBJ2-3; 7 positions match TRBD1. Per germline, CDR1 SEHNR and CDR2 FQNEAQ (reference sequence). This CDR3 region has 13 residues. V was pared by 5 bases and J by 6 bases, with 5 bases of the junction left unmatched. The CDR3 protein is CASSKRTGDTQYF. CDR3 bases: TGTGCCAGCAGCAAAAGGACAGGTGATACGCAGTATTTT.

This clonotype was recorded at least ten times. This chain connects TRBV12-3 or TRBV12-4 to TRBJ1-2; the D is unclear. This CDR3 is built from 13 residues. The V and J ends lost 1 base and 4 bases respectively, with 7 bases between them. The CDR3 DNA follows: TGTGCCAGCAGTTTAGGGGCCTCCTATGGCTACACCTTC. Its translation is CASSLGASYGYTF.

This clonotype was seen ten or more times. The V gene is TRBV10-3, the J gene TRBJ1-5; weak D call: TRBD1 (6 bases). CDR1 is ENHRY and CDR2 is SYGVKD in the germline V gene. The CDR3 is 15 amino acids. Trimming removed 3 bases at V and 2 bases at J, with 11 bases between. CDR3 in amino acids: CAISDYEGGNQPQHF. CDR3 nucleotides: TGTGCCATCAGTGACTACGAGGGGGGCAATCAGCCCCAGCATTTT.

This clonotype has a count of ten or more. V usage is TRBV12-3 or TRBV12-4 and J usage is TRBJ2-3; the D gene is possibly TRBD2 (7 bases). V lost 3 bases and J lost 8, with 21 bases in between. The CDR3 has 16 amino acids. The CDR3 bases are TGTGCCAGCAGTTTTGAAGGGGGAGGGACGGGGCGTACGCAGTATTTT. Its translation is CASSFEGGGTGRTQYF.

This clonotype was detected many times. V usage is TRBV7-9 and J usage is TRBJ1-5; a possible D gene is TRBD1 (5 bases). V lost 5 bases to trimming and J lost 6 bases, with 14 bases between them. The CDR3 length is 14 residues. The germline gives CDR1 SEHNR, CDR2 FQNEAQ (reference sequence). The chain's CDR3 is CASSPTGGGQPQHF. The CDR3 region has the DNA TGTGCCAGCAGCCCCACTGGGGGGGGTCAGCCCCAGCATTTT.

Ten or more counts support this clonotype. The CDR3 loop is CASSVGTSGTDTQYF. The CDR3 coding sequence is TGTGCCAGCAGTGTAGGGACTAGCGGCACAGATACGCAGTATTTT. J is TRBJ2-3 and V is TRBV2, with 10 bases matching TRBD2. J was trimmed by 1 base and V by 4 bases; bases with no gene match: 2. The CDR3 sequence is 15 residues long. Germline assignment: CDR1 SNHLY and CDR2 FYNNEI.

This clonotype was seen many times. The chain joins TRBV6-6 to TRBJ1-6; a weak D match, TRBD1 (6 bases). Trimming stripped 6 bases from V and 10 bases from J, with 16 bases between. The CDR3 length is 14 residues. CDR1 is MNHNY and CDR2 is SVGAGI in the germline V gene (reference sequence). CDR3 sequence reads: CASSLTGYGSPLHF. DNA for the CDR3: TGTGCCAGCAGCCTTACAGGGTACGGCTCACCCCTCCACTTT.

In this sample, this clonotype turned up many times. The rearrangement uses TRBV7-9 and TRBJ1-6; D is uncertain. Germline CDR1 and CDR2: SEHNR and FQNEAQ (reference sequence). Trimming cost V 3 bases and J 6 bases, with 6 bases left between them. This CDR3 region has 13 residues. CDR3 amino acids: CASSLGFNSPLHF. CDR3 coding DNA: TGTGCCAGCAGCTTGGGTTTTAATTCACCCCTCCACTTT.